The following is a T cell receptor beta chain sequence with its context. What it recognizes is unknown. These data come from a study of a mutant IDH1 vaccine in newly diagnosed glioma. Study results and caveats: Vaccination induced immune responses in about 93% of patients.

Documented time point: week 11, during vaccination. The investigators gave 300 ug of mutant IDH1 20-mer peptide in each vaccine dose, together with topical imiquimod. Germline lookup yields CDR1 SGHTA and CDR2 FQGNSA. The ends lost 2 bases at V and 4 bases at J; junction bases unmatched: 8. The CDR3 sequence is 18 residues long. This table comes from immunoSEQ multiplex PCR, and its TCRdb copy is limited to in-frame clones, with some not included. In the table there are 57,000 or so clones, 84% of which are singletons. The TCR was taken from a man aged 25-45 years with glioma. V is TRBV7-2 and J is TRBJ2-4, with TRBD2 identical over 13 bases. The sequencing here drew on PBMCs, taken from a glioma patient whose treatment included an IDH1 peptide vaccine. The CDR3 sequence: CASSLRSGTSGVKNIQYF. The DNA of the CDR3 is TGTGCCAGCAGCTTAAGGTCCGGGACTAGCGGGGTAAAAAACATTCAGTACTTC.